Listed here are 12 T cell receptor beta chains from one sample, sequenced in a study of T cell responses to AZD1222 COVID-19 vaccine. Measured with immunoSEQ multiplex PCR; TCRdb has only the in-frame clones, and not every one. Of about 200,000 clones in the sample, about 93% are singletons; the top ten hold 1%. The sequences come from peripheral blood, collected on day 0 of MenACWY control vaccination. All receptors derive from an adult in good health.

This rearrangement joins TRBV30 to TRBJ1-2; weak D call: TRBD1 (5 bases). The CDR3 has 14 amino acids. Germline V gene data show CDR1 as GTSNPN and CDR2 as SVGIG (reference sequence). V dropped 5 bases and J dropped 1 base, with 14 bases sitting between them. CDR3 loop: CAWERTLLNYGYTF. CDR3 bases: TGTGCCTGGGAACGGACACTCCTTAACTATGGCTACACCTTC.

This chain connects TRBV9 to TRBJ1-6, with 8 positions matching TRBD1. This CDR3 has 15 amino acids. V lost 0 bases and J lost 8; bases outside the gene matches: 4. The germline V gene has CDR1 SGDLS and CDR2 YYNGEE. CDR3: CASSVATGGDSPLHF. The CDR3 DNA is TGTGCCAGCAGCGTAGCCACAGGGGGGGATTCACCCCTCCACTTT. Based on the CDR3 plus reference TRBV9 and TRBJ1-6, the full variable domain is DSGVTQTPKHLITATGQRVTLRCSPRSGDLSVYWYQQSLDQGLQFLIQYYNGEERAKGNILERFSAQQFPDLHSELNLSSLELGDSALYFCASSVATGGDSPLHFGNGTRLTVT.

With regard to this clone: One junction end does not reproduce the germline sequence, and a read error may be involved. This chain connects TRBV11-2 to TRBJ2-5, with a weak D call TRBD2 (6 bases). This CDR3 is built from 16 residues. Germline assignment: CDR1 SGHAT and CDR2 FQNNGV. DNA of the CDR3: TGTACCAGCAGCCCATCTCCCATCGGGGGAAGGGAGACCCAGTACTTC. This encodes CTSSPSPIGGRETQYF.

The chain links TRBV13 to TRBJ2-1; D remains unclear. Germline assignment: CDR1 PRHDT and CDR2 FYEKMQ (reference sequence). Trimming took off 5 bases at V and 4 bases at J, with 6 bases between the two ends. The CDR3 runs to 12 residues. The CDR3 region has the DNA TGTGCCAGCAGCGCCGATTACAATGAGCAGTTCTTC. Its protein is CASSADYNEQFF.

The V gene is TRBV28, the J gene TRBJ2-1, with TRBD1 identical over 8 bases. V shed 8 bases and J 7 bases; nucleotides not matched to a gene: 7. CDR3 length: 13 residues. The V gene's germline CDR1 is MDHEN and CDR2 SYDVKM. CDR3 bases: TGTGCCAGCTCGGGACAGGTACTGAATGAGCAGTTCTTC. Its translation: CASSGQVLNEQFF.

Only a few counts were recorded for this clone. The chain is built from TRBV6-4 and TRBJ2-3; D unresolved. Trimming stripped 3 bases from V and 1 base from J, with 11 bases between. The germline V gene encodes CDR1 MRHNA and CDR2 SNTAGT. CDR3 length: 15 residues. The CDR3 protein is CASSEALDGTDTQYF. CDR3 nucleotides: TGTGCCAGCAGTGAAGCGCTGGACGGCACAGATACGCAGTATTTT.

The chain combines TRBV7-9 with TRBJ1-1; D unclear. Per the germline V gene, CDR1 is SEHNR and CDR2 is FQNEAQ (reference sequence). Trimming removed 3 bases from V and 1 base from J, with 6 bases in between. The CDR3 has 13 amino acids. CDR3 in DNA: TGTGCCAGCAGCTTGGACCAGAACACTGAAGCTTTCTTT. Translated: CASSLDQNTEAFF. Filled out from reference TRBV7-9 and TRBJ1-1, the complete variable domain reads DTGVSQNPRHKITKRGQNVTFRCDPISEHNRLYWYRQTLGQGPEFLTYFQNEAQLEKSRLLSDRFSAERPKGSFSTLEIQRTEQGDSAMYLCASSLDQNTEAFFGQGTRLTVV.

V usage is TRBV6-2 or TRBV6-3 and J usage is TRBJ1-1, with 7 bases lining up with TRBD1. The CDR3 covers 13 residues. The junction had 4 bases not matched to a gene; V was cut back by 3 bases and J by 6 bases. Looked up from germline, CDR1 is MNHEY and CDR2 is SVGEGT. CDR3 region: CASSYSTGSEAFF. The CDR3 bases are TGTGCCAGCAGTTATTCGACAGGGTCTGAAGCTTTCTTT.

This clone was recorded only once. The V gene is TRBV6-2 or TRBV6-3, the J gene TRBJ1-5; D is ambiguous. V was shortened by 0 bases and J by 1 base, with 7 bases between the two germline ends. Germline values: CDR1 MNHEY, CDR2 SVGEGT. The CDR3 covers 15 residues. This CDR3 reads CASSYSGMSNQPQHF. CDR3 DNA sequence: TGTGCCAGCAGTTACTCGGGAATGAGCAATCAGCCCCAGCATTTT.

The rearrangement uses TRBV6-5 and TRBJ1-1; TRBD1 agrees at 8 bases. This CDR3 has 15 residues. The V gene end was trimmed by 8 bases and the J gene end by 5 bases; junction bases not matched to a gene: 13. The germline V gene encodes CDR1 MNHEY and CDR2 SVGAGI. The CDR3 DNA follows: TGTGCCAGCCGGCTGCGTCTACAGGGGGTGACTGAAGCTTTCTTT. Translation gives CASRLRLQGVTEAFF.

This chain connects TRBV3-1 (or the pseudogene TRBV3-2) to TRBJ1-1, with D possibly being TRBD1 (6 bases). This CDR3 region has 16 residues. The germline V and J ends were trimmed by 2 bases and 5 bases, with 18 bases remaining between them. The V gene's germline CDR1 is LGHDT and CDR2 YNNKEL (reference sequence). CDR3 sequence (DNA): TGTGCCAGCAGCCAAACTTTGGGGGGCGGTGGGACTGAAGCTTTCTTT. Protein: CASSQTLGGGGTEAFF.

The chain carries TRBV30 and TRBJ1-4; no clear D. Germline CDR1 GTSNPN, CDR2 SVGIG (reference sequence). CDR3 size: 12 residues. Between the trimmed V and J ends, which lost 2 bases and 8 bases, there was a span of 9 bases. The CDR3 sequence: CAWSRAGEKLFF. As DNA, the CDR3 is TGTGCCTGGAGTCGGGCCGGCGAAAAACTGTTTTTT.